The 21 T cell receptor beta chains below come from one sample, sequenced in a study of OX40 agonist ivuxolimab in advanced cancers. The protocol was immunoSEQ multiplex PCR, while the TCRdb copy is restricted to in-frame clones and leaves out a portion. Of just over 14,000 clones listed, more than 65% are singletons. The sequenced sample was CD4+ or CD8+ T cells sorted from blood, obtained in a trial of the OX40 agonist ivuxolimab. All receptors derive from an adult with an advanced solid tumor such as melanoma, head and neck, liver or kidney cancer.

The chain employs TRBV10-1 and TRBJ2-2; D is ambiguous. V was clipped by 10 bases and J by 4 bases, with 13 bases between them. The CDR3 is 13 amino acids. The germline CDR1 and CDR2 sequences are WNHNN and SYGVQD (reference sequence). The CDR3 DNA reads as TGCGCCAACGGGTGGTCGGGCACCGGGGAGCTGTTTTTT. Translated: CANGWSGTGELFF.

The chain is built from TRBV7-8 and TRBJ2-1, with 9 positions matching TRBD2. The CDR3 contains 15 residues. V trimming: 4 bases; J trimming: 2 bases; junction bases outside the gene matches: 3. Germline V CDR1 and CDR2: SGHVS, FQNEAQ. CDR3: CASSSRTSAYNEQFF. CDR3 bases: TGTGCCAGCAGCTCAAGGACTAGCGCCTACAATGAGCAGTTCTTC. The variable domain in full, completed from reference TRBV7-8 and TRBJ2-1, reads GAGVSQSPRYKVAKRGQDVALRCDPISGHVSLFWYQQALGQGPEFLTYFQNEAQLDKSGLPSDRFFAERPEGSVSTLKIQRTQQEDSAVYLCASSSRTSAYNEQFFGPGTRLTVL.

This clone was seen just once. V gene TRBV7-3 combines with J gene TRBJ2-2; D remains unclear. CDR1 and CDR2 from the germline V gene are SGHTA and FQGTGA. The V and J ends lost 5 bases and 7 bases respectively, with 8 bases between them. The CDR3 has 12 amino acids. The CDR3 here is CASSPHGGELFF. Written as DNA, the CDR3 is TGTGCCAGCAGCCCCCACGGCGGGGAGCTGTTTTTT.

V usage is TRBV10-1 and J usage is TRBJ1-2, with a possible D match to TRBD1 (5 bases). Germline loops: CDR1 WNHNN, CDR2 SYGVQD (reference sequence). This CDR3 comprises 13 residues. Trimming took 11 bases from V and 0 from J, leaving 13 bases between them. In DNA, the CDR3 is TGCGCCGGCCCCCCGGGGGCTAACTATGGCTACACCTTC. Protein sequence: CAGPPGANYGYTF.

The chain recombines TRBV5-6 with TRBJ1-1; D call uncertain. Germline loops: CDR1 SGHDT, CDR2 YYEEEE. This CDR3 spans 12 amino acids. Trimming stripped 4 bases from V and 5 bases from J, with 9 bases between. The CDR3 reads CASSMGGTEAFF. CDR3 bases: TGTGCCAGCAGCATGGGAGGGACTGAAGCTTTCTTT.

CDR3 sequence reads: CASSGLLGNEQFF. CDR3 nucleotides: TGTGCCAGCAGTGGCCTTCTAGGCAATGAGCAGTTCTTC. The genes are TRBV2 and TRBJ2-1; D is unclear. The V end lost 4 bases, the J end lost 6 bases, and 10 bases lay between the germline ends. Germline values: CDR1 SNHLY, CDR2 FYNNEI. The CDR3 is 13 residues long.

The sample holds one count of this clone. This sequence joins TRBV7-3 and TRBJ2-2; tentative D call: TRBD1 (5 bases). In germline, CDR1 is SGHTA, CDR2 FQGTGA. The CDR3 has 13 residues. Trimming pared 4 bases from V and 8 bases from J, leaving 11 bases between. CDR3 bases: TGTGCCAGCAGCTCGACAGACCGGGGGGAGCTGTTTTTT. Translated, it gives CASSSTDRGELFF.

This clone was seen a single time. The J gene is TRBJ2-7, the V gene TRBV19, with D perhaps TRBD1 or TRBD2 (5 bases each). The length of the CDR3 is 15 residues. CDR1 LNHDA and CDR2 SQIVND come from the germline V gene (reference sequence). The ends were cut back, 3 bases at V and 2 bases at J, with 14 bases in the middle. CDR3 bases: TGTGCCAGTAGTATTTTCGGGACCGGTACCTACGAGCAGTACTTC. Amino acid sequence: CASSIFGTGTYEQYF.

The genes are TRBV15 and TRBJ2-1; D remains unclear. V was cut by 5 bases and J by 7 bases, with 9 bases left in between. The CDR3 spans 12 residues. The germline gives CDR1 LNHNV, CDR2 YYDKDF (reference sequence). CDR3 nucleotides: TGTGCCACCAGCGTCGGCCGGAATGAGCAGTTCTTC. Residues: CATSVGRNEQFF.

The CDR3 sequence: CASSVSGVHTGELFF. The CDR3 DNA sequence: TGTGCCAGCAGCGTATCGGGGGTCCACACCGGGGAGCTGTTTTTT. This rearrangement joins TRBV9 to TRBJ2-2; a weak D match, TRBD2 (6 bases). The V gene's germline CDR1 is SGDLS and CDR2 YYNGEE. The CDR3 consists of 15 residues. The V gene lost 1 base and the J gene lost 3 bases, with 10 bases spanning the gap.

The chain carries TRBV19 and TRBJ1-1; TRBD1 is a possible D gene (5 bases). Trimming left V 0 bases short and J 6 bases short, with 11 bases between. CDR3 length equals 14 residues. The germline gives CDR1 LNHDA, CDR2 SQIVND (reference sequence). The CDR3 is CASSIEEGLPEAFF. CDR3 DNA: TGTGCCAGTAGTATAGAGGAGGGACTGCCTGAAGCTTTCTTT.

This sequence joins TRBV7-3 and TRBJ2-1; 9 nucleotides line up with TRBD1. Trimming at V came to 5 bases and at J to 7 bases, leaving 12 bases not matched to a gene. CDR3 length: 16 amino acids. Germline loops: CDR1 SGHTA, CDR2 FQGTGA. CDR3 residues: CASSPGGQGVRNEQFF. In DNA, the CDR3 is TGTGCCAGCAGCCCGGGGGGACAGGGAGTACGTAATGAGCAGTTCTTC.

The chain is built from TRBV19 and TRBJ1-5; D unclear. CDR3 size: 13 residues. Germline values: CDR1 LNHDA, CDR2 SQIVND (reference sequence). Deletions cut 3 bases from V and 6 bases from J, with 9 bases between. The CDR3 reads CASSIFWPQPQHF. CDR3 in DNA: TGTGCCAGTAGTATTTTTTGGCCTCAGCCCCAGCATTTT.

The V gene is TRBV19, the J gene TRBJ2-7; 11 bases are shared with TRBD2. The CDR3 is 15 amino acids. V shed 5 bases, J shed 1 base, and the junction held 4 bases outside the gene matches. Germline-derived CDR1 and CDR2 are LNHDA and SQIVND (reference sequence). The DNA of the CDR3 is TGTGCCAGTAGTTCGACTAGCGGGATTTCCTACGAGCAGTACTTC. It is translated as CASSSTSGISYEQYF.

The rearrangement joins TRBV5-6 to TRBJ2-3; D is undetermined. Between the trimmed V and J ends, which lost 1 base and 1 base, there was a span of 7 bases. CDR3 length: 14 amino acids. Per germline, CDR1 SGHDT and CDR2 YYEEEE. The CDR3 region has the DNA TGTGCCAGCAGCTTGAGGATCGGCACAGATACGCAGTATTTT. It encodes CASSLRIGTDTQYF.

The chain links TRBV28 to TRBJ1-5, with 8 bases fitting TRBD1. The CDR3 sequence is 13 residues long. Germline CDR1 and CDR2: MDHEN and SYDVKM. The junction had 7 bases not matched to a gene; V was cut back by 8 bases and J by 7 bases. Here the CDR3 DNA reads TGTGCCAGCCGGACAGGGCTCCGACAGCCCCAGCATTTT. This codes for CASRTGLRQPQHF. Combining the CDR3 with reference TRBV28 and TRBJ1-5 gives the whole variable domain DVKVTQSSRYLVKRTGEKVFLECVQDMDHENMFWYRQDPGLGLRLIYFSYDVKMKEKGDIPEGYSVSREKKERFSLILESASTNQTSMYLCASRTGLRQPQHFGDGTRLSIL.

The chain couples TRBV5-6 to TRBJ1-2; TRBD1 agrees at 8 bases. V lost 5 bases, J lost 8 bases, and 11 bases stayed unmatched. Germline values: CDR1 SGHDT, CDR2 YYEEEE. This CDR3 is 14 amino acids long. This chain's CDR3 is CASRPGTGIQGYTF. DNA of the CDR3: TGTGCCAGCAGACCCGGGACAGGCATTCAGGGCTACACCTTC. Variable domain in full (rest from reference TRBV5-6 and TRBJ1-2): DAGVTQSPTHLIKTRGQQVTLRCSPKSGHDTVSWYQQALGQGPQFIFQYYEEEERQRGNFPDRFSGHQFPNYSSELNVNALLLGDSALYLCASRPGTGIQGYTFGSGTRLTVV.

The J gene is TRBJ2-2, the V gene TRBV25-1, with D uncertain. The V end was cut by 5 bases, the J end by 6 bases, with 4 bases between. CDR3 size: 11 residues. Per the germline V gene, CDR1 is MGHDK and CDR2 is SYGVNS. The CDR3 DNA reads TGTGCCAGCAGTATAGCCGGGGAGCTGTTTTTT. Translating gives CASSIAGELFF.

V usage is TRBV6-1 and J usage is TRBJ1-2, with a tentative D call TRBD1 (6 bases). The CDR3 contains 14 residues. Germline V gene sequence: CDR1 MNHNS, CDR2 SASEGT. V was shortened by 1 base and J by 2 bases, with 8 bases between the two germline ends. Here the CDR3 reads CASSEGTANYGYTF. In nucleotides, the CDR3 is TGTGCCAGCAGTGAAGGGACAGCCAACTATGGCTACACCTTC.

The chain joins TRBV6-5 to TRBJ2-1; D is unclear. This CDR3 contains 14 residues. Deletions cut 3 bases from V and 0 bases from J, with 6 bases between. From germline, CDR1 is MNHEY and CDR2 SVGAGI. The DNA for the CDR3 is TGTGCCAGCAGTTATGAGAGCTCCTACAATGAGCAGTTCTTC. Encoded protein: CASSYESSYNEQFF.

At least ten counts were recorded for this clone. The V and J genes are TRBV27 and TRBJ2-3, with TRBD2 identical over 7 bases. CDR3 length equals 17 residues. CDR1 is MNHEY, CDR2 SMNVEV, per germline (reference sequence). V trimming: 3 bases; J trimming: 0 bases; junction bases outside the gene matches: 9. The DNA of the CDR3 is TGTGCCAGCAGTTTGCTAGCGGAGCGAGCTAGCACAGATACGCAGTATTTT. Translation gives CASSLLAERASTDTQYF.